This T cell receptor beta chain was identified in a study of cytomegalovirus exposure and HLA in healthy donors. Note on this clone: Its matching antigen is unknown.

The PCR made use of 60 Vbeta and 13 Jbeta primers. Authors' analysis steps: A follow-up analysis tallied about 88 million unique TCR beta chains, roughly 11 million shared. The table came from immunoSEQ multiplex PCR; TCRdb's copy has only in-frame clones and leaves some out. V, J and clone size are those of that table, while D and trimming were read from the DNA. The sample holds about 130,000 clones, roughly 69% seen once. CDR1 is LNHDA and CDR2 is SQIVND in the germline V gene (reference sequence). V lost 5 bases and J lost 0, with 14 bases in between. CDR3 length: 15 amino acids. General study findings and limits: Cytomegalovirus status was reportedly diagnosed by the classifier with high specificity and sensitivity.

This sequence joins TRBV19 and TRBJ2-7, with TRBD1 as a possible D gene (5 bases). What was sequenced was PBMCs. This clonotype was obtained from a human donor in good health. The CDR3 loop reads CASSPDAGHSYEQYF. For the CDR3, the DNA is TGTGCCAGTAGTCCGGACGCAGGGCACTCCTACGAGCAGTACTTC.